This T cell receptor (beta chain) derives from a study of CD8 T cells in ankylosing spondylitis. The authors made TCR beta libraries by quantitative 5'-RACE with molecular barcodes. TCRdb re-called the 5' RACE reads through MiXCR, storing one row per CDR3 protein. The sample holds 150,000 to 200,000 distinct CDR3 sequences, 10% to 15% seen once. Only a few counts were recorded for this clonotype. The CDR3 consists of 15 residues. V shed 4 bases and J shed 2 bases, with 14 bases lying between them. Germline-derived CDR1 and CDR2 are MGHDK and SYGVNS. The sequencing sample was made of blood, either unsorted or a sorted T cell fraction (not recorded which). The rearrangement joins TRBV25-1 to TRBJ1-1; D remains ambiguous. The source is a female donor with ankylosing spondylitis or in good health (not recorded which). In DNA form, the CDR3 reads TGTGCCAGCAGTGTATTGGGAGGGCTTAACACTGAAGCTTTCTTT. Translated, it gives CASSVLGGLNTEAFF.